These 14 T cell receptor beta chains originate from one sample sequenced in a study of response to subunit inactivated influenza vaccine. TCRdb analysed the RT-PCR reads with MiXCR anew, one entry per CDR3 protein. The table lists 560,000 or so distinct CDR3 sequences, under 9% of them singletons. The source material was PBMCs from blood, sampled less than 25 months after vaccination. The receptors stem from a man between 50 and 75 years old who received an inactivated influenza vaccine.

Points on this clonotype: Since the CDR3 does not end with the conserved phenylalanine or tryptophan, this likely comes from a read error. This chain connects TRBV29-1 to TRBJ2-1; possible D gene TRBD1, 6 bases. CDR3 length: 12 residues. The germline gives CDR1 SQVTM, CDR2 ANQGSEA. The chain's CDR3 is CVGTTYYNEQFS. The CDR3 nucleotides are TGCGTCGGGACAACTTATTACAATGAGCAGTTCTCC.

This clonotype appeared a few times. The chain uses TRBV15 and TRBJ1-2; a weak D match, TRBD1 (5 bases). Germline loops: CDR1 LNHNV, CDR2 YYDKDF (reference sequence). The CDR3 extends over 11 amino acids. Deletions cut 5 bases from V and 7 bases from J, with 8 bases between. The CDR3 loop reads CATSSGGGYTF. The DNA for the CDR3 is TGTGCCACCAGCTCGGGGGGTGGCTACACCTTC.

Only a few counts were recorded for this clonotype. This rearrangement joins TRBV15 to TRBJ2-1; TRBD1 matches at 7 bases. CDR1 is LNHNV and CDR2 is YYDKDF in the germline V gene (reference sequence). V lost 0 bases, J lost 6 bases, and 5 bases stayed unmatched. The CDR3 runs 15 residues. CDR3 sequence: CATSRDPTGSNEQFF. CDR3 in DNA: TGTGCCACCAGCAGAGATCCGACAGGGAGCAATGAGCAGTTCTTC.

This clonotype has at least ten counts. V usage is TRBV29-1 and J usage is TRBJ2-7; 8 nucleotides match TRBD1. This CDR3 has 12 residues. Germline trimming cut 2 bases from V and 3 bases from J; bases unmatched to any gene: 0. Germline assignment: CDR1 SQVTM and CDR2 ANQGSEA. CDR3 sequence reads: CSVETGGYEQYF. CDR3 sequence (DNA): TGCAGCGTTGAAACAGGGGGCTACGAGCAGTACTTC.

This clonotype occurred a few times. This rearrangement joins TRBV28 to TRBJ2-7; a weak D match, TRBD1 (6 bases). V dropped 1 base and J dropped 3 bases, with 16 bases sitting between them. Germline CDR1 is MDHEN and CDR2 is SYDVKM. The CDR3 sequence is 16 residues long. The CDR3 sequence is CASSLSQGPNYYEQYF. Here the CDR3 DNA reads TGTGCCAGCAGTTTATCCCAGGGGCCAAACTACTACGAGCAGTACTTC. Using reference TRBV28 and TRBJ2-7 for the parts outside the CDR3, the full variable domain is DVKVTQSSRYLVKRTGEKVFLECVQDMDHENMFWYRQDPGLGLRLIYFSYDVKMKEKGDIPEGYSVSREKKERFSLILESASTNQTSMYLCASSLSQGPNYYEQYFGPGTRLTVT.

The V call is TRBV12-3 or TRBV12-4, the J call TRBJ1-2, with D possibly TRBD1 on 6 matching bases. CDR3 length: 13 residues. The V gene lost 8 bases and the J gene lost 5 bases, with 15 bases spanning the gap. The CDR3 here is CASGAGGEYGYTF. In nucleotides, the CDR3 is TGTGCCAGCGGCGCTGGGGGCGAATATGGCTACACCTTC.

This chain uses TRBV11-2 with TRBJ2-7; D might be TRBD1 or TRBD2, each matching 6 bases. CDR1 and CDR2 from the germline V gene are SGHAT and FQNNGV. The V gene lost 5 bases and the J gene lost 3 bases, with 17 bases spanning the gap. This CDR3 is 15 amino acids long. The DNA for the CDR3 is TGTGCCAGCAGCCATACGGGGGACATCTTCTACGAGCAGTACTTC. Its protein product is CASSHTGDIFYEQYF.

This clonotype has a count of ten or more. This chain uses TRBV7-9 with TRBJ1-5; a possible D gene is TRBD1 (5 bases). With 1 base removed from V and 3 bases from J, the gap between germline ends came to 7 bases. The CDR3 contains 14 residues. The germline CDR1 and CDR2 sequences are SEHNR and FQNEAQ (reference sequence). CDR3 amino acids: CASSLGQYNQPQHF. CDR3 sequence (DNA): TGTGCCAGCAGCTTAGGACAGTACAATCAGCCCCAGCATTTT.

V usage is TRBV5-1 and J usage is TRBJ2-1; 9 bases match TRBD1. CDR1 is SGHRS, CDR2 YFSETQ, per germline. The CDR3 runs 14 residues. J was trimmed by 7 bases and V by 2 bases; bases with no gene match: 4. This CDR3 reads CASSLQGALNEQFF. The CDR3 DNA reads as TGCGCCAGCAGCTTACAGGGGGCGCTTAATGAGCAGTTCTTC.

This clonotype has at least ten counts. V is TRBV5-1 and J is TRBJ1-3; 10 bases line up with TRBD1. Germline V gives CDR1 SGHRS, CDR2 YFSETQ. V shed 5 bases and J 1 base; nucleotides not matched to a gene: 6. The CDR3 is 16 amino acids. CDR3 region: CASRLTGGNSGNTIYF. The CDR3 DNA sequence: TGCGCCAGCAGATTGACAGGGGGCAATTCTGGAAACACCATATATTTT.

This clonotype was found a few times. The chain has TRBV28 and TRBJ2-7; 10 nucleotides agree with TRBD1. J gave up 6 bases and V 2 bases, and 4 bases lay outside the gene matches. Germline CDR1 MDHEN, CDR2 SYDVKM. This CDR3 is 14 amino acids long. The CDR3 loop is CASSLVGTGAEQYF. CDR3 coding DNA: TGTGCCAGCAGTTTAGTCGGGACAGGGGCCGAGCAGTACTTC. Together with reference TRBV28 and TRBJ2-7, the CDR3 gives the full variable domain: DVKVTQSSRYLVKRTGEKVFLECVQDMDHENMFWYRQDPGLGLRLIYFSYDVKMKEKGDIPEGYSVSREKKERFSLILESASTNQTSMYLCASSLVGTGAEQYFGPGTRLTVT.

The J gene is TRBJ2-1, the V gene TRBV5-1; D may be TRBD2 (5 bases). The V gene lost 2 bases and the J gene lost 10 bases, with 19 bases spanning the gap. CDR1 is SGHRS and CDR2 is YFSETQ in the germline V gene. The CDR3 runs to 15 residues. CDR3 in DNA: TGCGCCAGCAGCTTCTTAATGGCGACCACGGGGGAGCAGTTCTTC. This translates into CASSFLMATTGEQFF.

The J gene is TRBJ2-1, the V gene TRBV27; 7 bases are shared with TRBD2. The V segment lost 4 bases and the J segment 11 bases; nucleotides outside the gene matches: 14. Germline V CDR1 and CDR2: MNHEY, SMNVEV (reference sequence). The CDR3 has 15 residues. In nucleotides, the CDR3 is TGTGCCAGCAGTTGGGGGGGTAGCGGTACAATGAAGCAGTTCTTC. As protein: CASSWGGSGTMKQFF.

This clonotype was detected only a few times. The chain is built from TRBV2 and TRBJ2-6; possibly TRBD2 for D (6 bases). V lost 7 bases and J 0 bases, leaving 19 bases between the germline ends. The CDR3 is 18 residues long. CDR1 and CDR2 from the germline V gene are SNHLY and FYNNEI. The CDR3 region has the DNA TGTGCCAGCACACGGCTCGGGGGAATAAGCTCTGGGGCCAACGTCCTGACTTTC. Translated, it gives CASTRLGGISSGANVLTF.